These 9 T cell receptor beta chains were all obtained from the same sample, sequenced in a study of shared clonotypes between healthy human individuals (dated by TCRdb to between 2020 and 2021). Libraries came from the immunoSEQ multiplex PCR assay. TCRdb's version of the immuneACCESS table is confined to in-frame rearrangements and falls short of the full clone set. An unresolved V gene accounts for under half of the shortfall where checked; the remainder is of unknown origin. This sample holds around 1,100,000 clones; around three quarters were observed only once. Over 0.8% of the sample is taken by the ten largest. Sequenced: memory CD4+ T cells from PBMCs. In the paper's terms, the cell subset or site label means: CD45RA-negative fraction. The receptors originated from a man aged 18 to 30 in good health. Some clones in this sample may be carry-over from other donors' samples.

This chain uses TRBV7-8 with TRBJ2-7; the match to TRBD2 covers 9 bases. CDR1 and CDR2 from the germline V gene are SGHVS and FQNEAQ. The CDR3 contains 18 residues. With 7 bases clipped from V and 2 bases from J, the junction kept 18 bases outside the gene matches. CDR3 DNA sequence: TGTGCCAGCAACGGCCACAGGGGTTCTAGCGGGGAGGCCTACGAGCAGTACTTC. Its protein product is CASNGHRGSSGEAYEQYF.

This clone was recorded a few times. The J gene is TRBJ2-2, the V gene TRBV5-1, with D possibly called TRBD1 or TRBD2 (6 bases each). This CDR3 has 18 amino acids. The ends were cut back, 0 bases at V and 6 bases at J, with 21 bases in the middle. Germline lookup yields CDR1 SGHRS and CDR2 YFSETQ. This CDR3 is CASSLGISARGLSGELFF. For the CDR3, the DNA is TGCGCCAGCAGCTTGGGTATATCAGCCAGGGGACTTTCCGGGGAGCTGTTTTTT.

The genes are TRBV4-1 and TRBJ2-2; 7 nucleotides line up with TRBD2. Germline CDR1 MGHRA, CDR2 YSYEKL. V shed 3 bases, J shed 4 bases, and the junction held 17 bases outside the gene matches. The CDR3 runs to 19 residues. The CDR3 spells CASSQDLTSADLGTGELFF. The CDR3 nucleotides read TGCGCCAGCAGCCAGGACCTCACTAGCGCCGACTTGGGCACCGGGGAGCTGTTTTTT.

The V gene is TRBV5-1, the J gene TRBJ1-1, with 9 bases fitting TRBD1. Germline values: CDR1 SGHRS, CDR2 YFSETQ. This CDR3 is built from 15 residues. Germline trimming cut 2 bases from V and 7 bases from J; bases unmatched to any gene: 9. The CDR3 reads CASSLSYGQGSEAFF. DNA of the CDR3: TGCGCCAGCAGCTTATCCTACGGACAGGGGAGTGAAGCTTTCTTT.

CDR3 loop: CASSKLTGATNEKLFF. Here the CDR3 DNA reads TGTGCCAGCAGCAAGCTGACAGGGGCTACTAATGAAAAACTGTTTTTT. The V gene is TRBV5-6, the J gene TRBJ1-4, with 8 bases identical to TRBD1. From germline, CDR1 is SGHDT and CDR2 YYEEEE. V lost 4 bases, J lost 2 bases, and 7 bases stayed unmatched. CDR3 size: 16 residues.

V usage is TRBV6-5 and J usage is TRBJ2-5; 12 bases are a match to TRBD2. V dropped 5 bases and J dropped 8; count of bases not matched to a gene: 9. In germline, CDR1 is MNHEY, CDR2 SVGAGI. This CDR3 has 15 amino acids. CDR3 DNA: TGTGCCAGCAGTCCAATAACGACTAGCGGGAGTACCCAGTACTTC. Amino acid sequence: CASSPITTSGSTQYF.

In nucleotides, the CDR3 is TGCGCCAGCAGCCAAGATCCCCCCGGACAGAATTTGAACACTGAAGCTTTCTTT. Protein: CASSQDPPGQNLNTEAFF. The gene calls are TRBV4-1 and TRBJ1-1; TRBD1 is a possible D gene (6 bases). CDR1 is MGHRA and CDR2 is YSYEKL in the germline V gene. There are 18 residues in the CDR3. Trimming cost V 0 bases and J 0 bases, with 17 bases left between them.

For this clone: The sample has other DNA sequences that encode this CDR3 too. The chain is built from TRBV2 and TRBJ2-1; a weak D match, TRBD2 (6 bases). Trimming pared 4 bases from V and 0 bases from J, leaving 13 bases between. Germline CDR1 and CDR2: SNHLY and FYNNEI. The CDR3 loop spans 16 amino acids. The CDR3 bases are TGTGCCAGCAGTGGAGGTGCGGGAAGCTCCTACAATGAGCAGTTCTTC. It is translated as CASSGGAGSSYNEQFF.

This rearrangement joins TRBV6-5 to TRBJ1-2, with 7 bases that match TRBD1. This CDR3 has 15 amino acids. V lost 2 bases to trimming and J lost 2 bases; unmatched junction nucleotides: 5. Germline loops: CDR1 MNHEY, CDR2 SVGAGI. The CDR3 loop reads CASSYRDRANYGYTF. The CDR3 coding sequence is TGTGCCAGCAGTTACCGGGACAGAGCCAACTATGGCTACACCTTC.